The 20 T cell receptor beta chains below were found in one sample sequenced in a study of blood T cell repertoires in COVID-19. Some clones are missing from TCRdb's copy, which holds only in-frame ones; the method was immunoSEQ multiplex PCR. The repertoire holds 150,000 to 200,000 clones, with approximately 87% as singletons. Sequencing used peripheral blood. The receptors shown here come from a man younger than 35 with active or convalescent COVID-19.

This clone occurred once. This chain joins TRBV5-4 and TRBJ1-2, with TRBD1 matching 8 bases. This CDR3 region has 14 residues. Germline loops: CDR1 SGHNT, CDR2 YYREEE (reference sequence). V lost 4 bases, J lost 2 bases, and 4 bases stayed unmatched. CDR3 amino acids: CASSAGQVNYGYTF. CDR3 sequence (DNA): TGTGCCAGCAGCGCGGGACAGGTAAACTATGGCTACACCTTC.

J is TRBJ2-1 and V is TRBV7-7; tentative D call: TRBD2 (5 bases). V lost 1 base, J lost 6 bases, and 16 bases lay in between. Germline V gene sequence: CDR1 SSHAT, CDR2 FNYEAQ (reference sequence). CDR3 length equals 16 residues. The CDR3 protein is CASSLDLTIGFNEQFF. For the CDR3, the DNA is TGTGCCAGCAGCTTAGATTTGACTATTGGCTTCAATGAGCAGTTCTTC.

The rearrangement uses TRBV6-6 and TRBJ2-6, with TRBD1 as a possible D gene (6 bases). Germline assignment: CDR1 MNHNY and CDR2 SVGAGI (reference sequence). V gave up 5 bases and J gave up 0 bases, with 17 bases separating them. The CDR3 is 18 amino acids. As DNA, the CDR3 is TGTGCCAGCAGTCGCGCTCCGGGACAAGCCTCTGGGGCCAACGTCCTGACTTTC. As protein: CASSRAPGQASGANVLTF.

This clone has a single count. The chain combines TRBV27 with TRBJ2-2, with 8 bases that match TRBD2. Germline-derived CDR1 and CDR2 are MNHEY and SMNVEV (reference sequence). The CDR3 has 13 amino acids. The junction had 1 base not matched to a gene; V was cut back by 4 bases and J by 6 bases. DNA of the CDR3: TGTGCCAGCAGTTACGGGGGGGCCGGGGAGCTGTTTTTT. Protein product: CASSYGGAGELFF.

The rearrangement links TRBV27 to TRBJ2-3, with 10 bases aligning to TRBD2. The CDR3 has 19 amino acids. The ends lost 6 bases at V and 1 base at J; junction bases unmatched: 16. Per the germline V gene, CDR1 is MNHEY and CDR2 is SMNVEV (reference sequence). CDR3 sequence (DNA): TGTGCCAGCAGGCCTAGCGGGAGAGGGAGATACGCGGGCACAGATACGCAGTATTTT. It codes for CASRPSGRGRYAGTDTQYF.

The chain has TRBV6-5 and TRBJ1-5; D might be TRBD1 (5 bases). The V end was cut by 2 bases, the J end by 4 bases, with 12 bases between. The CDR3 runs 15 residues. The germline CDR1 and CDR2 sequences are MNHEY and SVGAGI. This CDR3 is CASSYSPPGNQPQHF. The CDR3 DNA sequence: TGTGCCAGCAGTTACAGCCCTCCAGGGAATCAGCCCCAGCATTTT.

The rearrangement joins TRBV27 to TRBJ2-3; 7 nucleotides agree with TRBD1. CDR3 length: 16 amino acids. Germline CDR1 MNHEY, CDR2 SMNVEV (reference sequence). The V segment lost 5 bases and the J segment 0 bases; nucleotides outside the gene matches: 8. This CDR3 is CASSRGGPRSTDTQYF. The CDR3 bases are TGTGCCAGCAGTAGAGGGGGCCCGCGGAGCACAGATACGCAGTATTTT.

The V call is TRBV27, the J call TRBJ2-7; possibly TRBD1 for D (6 bases). This CDR3 region has 15 residues. Germline CDR1 is MNHEY and CDR2 is SMNVEV (reference sequence). V was clipped by 5 bases and J by 3 bases, with 17 bases between them. In nucleotides, the CDR3 is TGTGCCAGCAGTCCCCGGCGGACAGCCAGCTACGAGCAGTACTTC. Protein: CASSPRRTASYEQYF.

V usage is TRBV28 and J usage is TRBJ1-5; D not certain. Germline CDR1 reads MDHEN; CDR2 reads SYDVKM. V lost 8 bases and J lost 6, with 14 bases in between. This CDR3 comprises 13 residues. The CDR3 sequence: CASHNSMSQPQHF. The DNA for the CDR3 is TGTGCCAGCCACAACAGTATGAGTCAGCCCCAGCATTTT.

The chain uses TRBV5-1 and TRBJ2-3; TRBD2 aligns across 10 bases. The CDR3 is 16 residues long. V trimming: 3 bases; J trimming: 2 bases; junction bases outside the gene matches: 6. Germline lookup yields CDR1 SGHRS and CDR2 YFSETQ. CDR3 loop: CASSSISGGYTDTQYF. The CDR3 DNA sequence: TGCGCCAGCAGCTCAATTAGCGGGGGGTACACAGATACGCAGTATTTT.

This clone has just one count. J is TRBJ1-4 and V is TRBV6-5, with a tentative D call TRBD1 (6 bases). Trimming took off 10 bases at V and 8 bases at J, with 20 bases between the two ends. The length of the CDR3 is 14 residues. Germline V CDR1 and CDR2: MNHEY, SVGAGI. The CDR3 loop reads CATHLTGVVEKLFF. CDR3 in DNA: TGTGCCACGCACCTGACAGGCGTCGTGGAAAAACTGTTTTTT.

V gene TRBV5-4 combines with J gene TRBJ2-3, with a tentative D call TRBD1 (6 bases). The CDR3 totals 16 residues. The germline V and J ends were trimmed by 6 bases and 0 bases, with 17 bases remaining between them. Per germline, CDR1 SGHNT and CDR2 YYREEE (reference sequence). CDR3 coding DNA: TGTGCCAGCACCCACGGGACAACAACTAGCACAGATACGCAGTATTTT. It translates to CASTHGTTTSTDTQYF.

The rearrangement links TRBV5-5 to TRBJ2-5; 9 positions match TRBD1. There are 17 residues in the CDR3. Trimming removed 5 bases from V and 5 bases from J; junction bases left unmatched: 16. Germline V gene data show CDR1 as SGHKS and CDR2 as YYEKEE (reference sequence). Here the CDR3 reads CASRPHTGGAPMETQYF. The CDR3 DNA sequence: TGTGCCAGCAGGCCTCATACAGGGGGCGCCCCTATGGAGACCCAGTACTTC.

V and J are TRBV25-1 and TRBJ2-5; 9 bases match TRBD1. The V and J ends lost 8 bases and 6 bases, in that order; junction bases with no gene match: 10. Germline V gives CDR1 MGHDK, CDR2 SYGVNS. This CDR3 comprises 14 residues. This CDR3 reads CASAIGTGRKTQYF. The CDR3 coding sequence is TGTGCCAGCGCGATCGGGACAGGGAGAAAGACCCAGTACTTC.

This chain links TRBV11-1 with TRBJ2-4, with D maybe TRBD1 (6 bases). Germline-derived CDR1 and CDR2 are SGHAT and FQDESV (reference sequence). V dropped 3 bases and J dropped 8 bases, with 14 bases sitting between them. The CDR3 spans 14 residues. CDR3 protein: CASSFPGTSDIQYF. The CDR3 DNA sequence: TGTGCCAGCAGCTTCCCCGGGACATCGGACATTCAGTACTTC.

The V and J genes are TRBV27 and TRBJ2-7; no definite D call. Germline-derived CDR1 and CDR2 are MNHEY and SMNVEV (reference sequence). CDR3 length equals 13 residues. Trimming took off 4 bases at V and 2 bases at J, with 9 bases between the two ends. The CDR3 coding sequence is TGTGCCAGCAGTTATTCAGGCCCCTACGAGCAGTACTTC. Translation gives CASSYSGPYEQYF.

The chain recombines TRBV25-1 with TRBJ1-2; TRBD1 aligns across 7 bases. This CDR3 has 14 amino acids. The V segment lost 3 bases and the J segment 4 bases; nucleotides outside the gene matches: 5. Germline lookup yields CDR1 MGHDK and CDR2 SYGVNS. CDR3 sequence reads: CASSDITGAYGYTF. CDR3 nucleotides: TGTGCCAGCAGTGACATCACAGGGGCCTATGGCTACACCTTC.

V usage is TRBV27 and J usage is TRBJ1-2; TRBD1 might be the D (5 bases). The CDR3 extends over 13 amino acids. Trimming pared 3 bases from V and 2 bases from J, leaving 7 bases between. The V gene's germline CDR1 is MNHEY and CDR2 SMNVEV (reference sequence). CDR3 protein: CASSFPGNYGYTF. CDR3 in DNA: TGTGCCAGCAGTTTTCCAGGGAACTATGGCTACACCTTC.

The V gene is TRBV7-8, the J gene TRBJ2-7; tentatively, D is TRBD2 (6 bases). V was cut by 5 bases and J by 5 bases, with 19 bases left in between. Per germline, CDR1 SGHVS and CDR2 FQNEAQ. The CDR3 runs 15 residues. The CDR3 region is CASSDRGYGGNEQYF. The CDR3 bases are TGTGCCAGCAGCGACCGAGGATATGGAGGGAACGAGCAGTACTTC.

This rearrangement joins TRBV5-1 to TRBJ1-5; D unclear. Germline V gives CDR1 SGHRS, CDR2 YFSETQ. There are 14 residues in the CDR3. The V and J ends lost 5 bases and 8 bases respectively, with 17 bases between them. The DNA of the CDR3 is TGCGCCAGCAGACCAGGCAGCGGCGCGGAGCCCCAGCATTTT. This translates into CASRPGSGAEPQHF. The full variable domain, completed using reference TRBV5-1 and TRBJ1-5, is KAGVTQTPRYLIKTRGQQVTLSCSPISGHRSVSWYQQTPGQGLQFLFEYFSETQRNKGNFPGRFSGRQFSNSRSEMNVSTLELGDSALYLCASRPGSGAEPQHFGDGTRLSIL.